These T cell receptor beta chains were read from a single sample in a study of blood T cell repertoires in COVID-19. Here immunoSEQ multiplex PCR was the method, and the copy in TCRdb shows in-frame clones only, minus some. Found here are approximately 100,000 clones, 91% of them singletons; the top ten hold around 0.94%. Sequenced input: peripheral blood. Every receptor here comes from a man aged 55 to 69 with acute or convalescent COVID-19. CDR3s include the opening cysteine and the closing phenylalanine or tryptophan. D genes are given only for firm matches. Not all rows give a size; the values are once, few, many and, for expanded clones, a class.

J gene: TRBJ1-6; V gene: TRBV6-4; clone size: -; D gene: TRBD1; CDR3 DNA: TGTGCCAGCAGTGAAGACAGGGATAATTCACCCCTCCACTTT; CDR3 protein: CASSEDRDNSPLHF
J gene: TRBJ1-2; V gene: TRBV5-1; clone size: -; D gene: -; CDR3 DNA: TGCGCCAGCAGCTTTAACAGCTATGGCTACACCTTC; CDR3 protein: CASSFNSYGYTF
J gene: TRBJ2-1; V gene: TRBV24-1; clone size: -; D gene: -; CDR3 DNA: TGTGCCACCAGTGATTCGGGGTTGGATGAGCAGTTCTTC; CDR3 protein: CATSDSGLDEQFF
J gene: TRBJ2-1; V gene: TRBV7-3; clone size: -; D gene: TRBD2; CDR3 DNA: TGTGCCAGCAGCTCTATCCCGACCGGGACTAGCGCCCCCAATGAGCAGTTCTTC; CDR3 protein: CASSSIPTGTSAPNEQFF
J gene: TRBJ2-7; V gene: TRBV7-6; clone size: -; D gene: TRBD1; CDR3 DNA: TGTGCCAGCAGCTTATCACCGGGACAGGGAACCTACGAGCAGTACTTC; CDR3 protein: CASSLSPGQGTYEQYF
J gene: TRBJ1-3; V gene: TRBV5-1; clone size: -; D gene: -; CDR3 DNA: TGCGCCAGCAGCTTGGCCCAGGGAACTGGAAACACCATATATTTT; CDR3 protein: CASSLAQGTGNTIYF
J gene: TRBJ2-2; V gene: TRBV28; clone size: -; D gene: TRBD2; CDR3 DNA: TGTGCCTCGTGGGCGGGAGAGGGCACCGGGGAGCTGTTTTTT; CDR3 protein: CASWAGEGTGELFF
J gene: TRBJ1-1; V gene: TRBV3-1/TRBV3-2; clone size: -; D gene: TRBD1; CDR3 DNA: TGTGCCAGCAGCTACGGGACAGGGATGAACACTGAAGCTTTCTTT; CDR3 protein: CASSYGTGMNTEAFF
J gene: TRBJ2-2; V gene: TRBV2; clone size: few; D gene: TRBD1; CDR3 DNA: TGTGCCAGCAACCCAGGGGGCACCGGGGAGCTGTTTTTT; CDR3 protein: CASNPGGTGELFF
J gene: TRBJ1-3; V gene: TRBV14; clone size: -; D gene: -; CDR3 DNA: TGTGCCAGCAGCCAAGCGACGGGGAGATTCTCTGGAAACACCATATATTTT; CDR3 protein: CASSQATGRFSGNTIYF
J gene: TRBJ2-2; V gene: TRBV7-7; clone size: -; D gene: -; CDR3 DNA: TGTGCTAGCAGCTTTTCAGGGGACACCGGGGAGCTGTTTTTT; CDR3 protein: CASSFSGDTGELFF
J gene: TRBJ2-1; V gene: TRBV3-1/TRBV3-2; clone size: -; D gene: -; CDR3 DNA: TGTGCCAGCAGCCAACGGGTAGCGGCCCAGTTCTTC; CDR3 protein: CASSQRVAAQFF
J gene: TRBJ1-2; V gene: TRBV7-3; clone size: once; D gene: TRBD1; CDR3 DNA: TGTGCCAGCAGCTCAACGTCCCGGGACAGAGATGGCTACACCTTC; CDR3 protein: CASSSTSRDRDGYTF
J gene: TRBJ2-5; V gene: TRBV5-1; clone size: -; D gene: TRBD2; CDR3 DNA: TGCGCCAGCAGCTCCGGACTAGCGGGAGGTGTGGGAGAGACCCAGTACTTC; CDR3 protein: CASSSGLAGGVGETQYF
J gene: TRBJ2-1; V gene: TRBV19; clone size: -; D gene: TRBD2; CDR3 DNA: TGTGCCAGTAGTAAACTAGCGGGAGATCTTAATGAGCAGTTCTTC; CDR3 protein: CASSKLAGDLNEQFF
J gene: TRBJ1-1; V gene: TRBV19; clone size: once; D gene: TRBD1; CDR3 DNA: TGTGCCAGTAGTCTGACAGGGAGGAACACTGAAGCTTTCTTT; CDR3 protein: CASSLTGRNTEAFF
J gene: TRBJ2-7; V gene: TRBV6-5; clone size: once; D gene: TRBD1; CDR3 DNA: TGTGCCAGCAGGATGACAGGGGGAATCCTAGTGGAGTACTTC; CDR3 protein: CASRMTGGILVEYF
J gene: TRBJ1-6; V gene: TRBV4-1; clone size: -; D gene: TRBD1; CDR3 DNA: TGCGCCAGCAGCCGTCCGGGACAGGGACTATCACCCCTCCACTTT; CDR3 protein: CASSRPGQGLSPLHF
J gene: TRBJ2-2; V gene: TRBV6-4; clone size: -; D gene: TRBD2; CDR3 DNA: TGTGCCAGCAGTCCTAGCGGGAGGGAGAACACCGGGGAGCTGTTTTTT; CDR3 protein: CASSPSGRENTGELFF
J gene: TRBJ1-2; V gene: TRBV19; clone size: -; D gene: -; CDR3 DNA: TGTGCCAGTAGTCCTTTTCGCTATGGCTACACCTTC; CDR3 protein: CASSPFRYGYTF
J gene: TRBJ1-6; V gene: TRBV6-5; clone size: -; D gene: -; CDR3 DNA: TGTGCCAGCAGACTCCAGGCGCTCGGTTCACCCCTCCACTTT; CDR3 protein: CASRLQALGSPLHF
J gene: TRBJ1-5; V gene: TRBV19; clone size: -; D gene: -; CDR3 DNA: TGTGCCAGTAGTATAGAGGGAGGGCAGGGCCTGGGGAGCAATCAGCCCCAGCATTTT; CDR3 protein: CASSIEGGQGLGSNQPQHF
J gene: TRBJ1-2; V gene: TRBV27; clone size: -; D gene: TRBD1; CDR3 DNA: TGTGCCAGCAGTTTGTCAGGGGGCAATGGCTACACCTTC; CDR3 protein: CASSLSGGNGYTF
J gene: TRBJ2-4; V gene: TRBV2; clone size: -; D gene: -; CDR3 DNA: TGTGCCAGCAGTGAAGGGCTGAGGCTAGCCAAAAACATTCAGTACTTC; CDR3 protein: CASSEGLRLAKNIQYF